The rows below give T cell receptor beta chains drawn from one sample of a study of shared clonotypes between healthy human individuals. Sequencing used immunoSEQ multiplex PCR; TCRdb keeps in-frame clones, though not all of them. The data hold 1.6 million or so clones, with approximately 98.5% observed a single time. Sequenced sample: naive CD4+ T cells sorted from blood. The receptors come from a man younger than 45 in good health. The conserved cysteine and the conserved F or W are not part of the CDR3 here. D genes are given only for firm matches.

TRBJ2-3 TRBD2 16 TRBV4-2 ASSQEALAGGSTDTQY
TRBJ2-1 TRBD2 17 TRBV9 ASSAKSLGLAGVVNEQF
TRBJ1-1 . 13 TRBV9 ASSVLPDRNTEAF
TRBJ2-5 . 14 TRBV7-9 ASSLSIAAFQETQY
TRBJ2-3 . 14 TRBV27 ASSLTRPRRTDTQY
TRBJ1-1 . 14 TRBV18 ASSPPSGRGNTEAF
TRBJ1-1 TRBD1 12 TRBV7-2 ASSQGQAGTEAF
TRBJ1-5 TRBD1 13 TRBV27 ASSLRTGGNQPQH
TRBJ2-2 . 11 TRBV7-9 ASSPILTGELF
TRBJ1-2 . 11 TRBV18 ASSGASNYGYT
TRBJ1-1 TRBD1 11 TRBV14 ASSQSWTGEAF
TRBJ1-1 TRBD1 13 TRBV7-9 ASSIPQGAAAEAF
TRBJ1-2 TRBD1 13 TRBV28 ASSFGAQGVYGYT
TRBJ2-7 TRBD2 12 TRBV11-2 ASTFLAGVREQY
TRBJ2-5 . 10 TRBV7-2 ASSQDLGLEY
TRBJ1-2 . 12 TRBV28 ASSLGGFGYGYT
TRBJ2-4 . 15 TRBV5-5 ASSFPRQVVSKNIQY
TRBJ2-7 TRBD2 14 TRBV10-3 AISEITGTSPNEQY
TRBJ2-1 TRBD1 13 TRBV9 ASSVAGQGAHEQF
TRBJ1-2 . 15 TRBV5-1 ASSPSVWAPEGYGYT
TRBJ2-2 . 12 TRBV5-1 ASSLDGDTGELF
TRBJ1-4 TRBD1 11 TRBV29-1 SVGDSPNEKLF
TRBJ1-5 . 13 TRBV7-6 ASSLHRALNQPQH
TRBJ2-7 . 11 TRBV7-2 ASSLALRSEQY
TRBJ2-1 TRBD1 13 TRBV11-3 ASSLGDRGWDEQF
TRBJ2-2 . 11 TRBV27 ASSFRQAGELF
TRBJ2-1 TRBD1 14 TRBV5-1 ASSSVDRGLRGEQF
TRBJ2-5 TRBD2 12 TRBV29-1 SVGIAGGTETQY
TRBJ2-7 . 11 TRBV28 ASSSGFSYEQY
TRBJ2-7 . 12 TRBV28 ASKWGAGSYEQY
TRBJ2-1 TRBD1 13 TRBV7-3 ASSLGQPSYNEQF
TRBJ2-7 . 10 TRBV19 ASSKAGYEQY
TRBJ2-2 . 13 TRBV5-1 ASSWASSTSGELF
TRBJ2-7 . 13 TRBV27 ASSLFRGQGYEQY
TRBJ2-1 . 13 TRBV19 ASTIGGGDYNEQF
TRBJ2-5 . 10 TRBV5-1 ASRDTQETQY
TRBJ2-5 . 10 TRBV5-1 ASSLGKETQY
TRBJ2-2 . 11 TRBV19 ASSIGRQGELF
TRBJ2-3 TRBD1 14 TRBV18 ASSPFSGQGADTQY
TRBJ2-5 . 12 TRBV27 ASRLTGSWETQY
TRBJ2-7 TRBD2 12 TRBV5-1 ASSARAGSYEQY
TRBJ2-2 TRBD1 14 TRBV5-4 ASSLATGWDTGELF
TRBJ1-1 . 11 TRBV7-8 ASSLLSNTEAF
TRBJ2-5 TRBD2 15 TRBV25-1 ASSELGGRASGETQY
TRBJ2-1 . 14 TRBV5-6 ASSFDVARVYNEQF
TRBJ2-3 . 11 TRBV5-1 ASSRDRQDTQY
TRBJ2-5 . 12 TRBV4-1 ASSQGPGQETQY
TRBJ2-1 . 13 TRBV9 ASSVDGGSYNEQF
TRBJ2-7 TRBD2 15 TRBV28 ASSYPAPTSGTSEQY
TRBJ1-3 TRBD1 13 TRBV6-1 ASRGTGFVGNTIY
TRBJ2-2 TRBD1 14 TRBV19 ASSPDRAPNTGELF
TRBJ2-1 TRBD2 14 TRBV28 ASSPSGRPTYNEQF